Listed below are T cell receptor beta chains from one sample, sequenced in a study of blood T cells in healthy people across ages. Using its own MiXCR run on the 5' RACE reads, TCRdb lists one record per CDR3 protein. The sample shows some 920,000 distinct CDR3 sequences, approximately 50% of them seen only once. Specimen: blood. The receptors derive from a woman in her fifties or sixties in good health. The CDR3 runs from the conserved cysteine through the conserved F or W. A D gene is named only where the DNA matches it firmly. Clone size appears in some rows only: once, few, many, or a class for an expanded clone.

clone size	J gene	V gene	D gene	CDR3 protein	CDR3 DNA
NA	TRBJ1-2	TRBV28	NA	CASSRRGFYGYTF	TGTGCCAGCAGTCGACGGGGCTTCTATGGCTACACCTTC
NA	TRBJ2-4	TRBV11-2	NA	CVSSLRGSGSKNIQYF	TGTGTCAGCAGCTTAAGGGGTTCGGGTTCCAAAAACATTCAGTACTTC
NA	TRBJ2-7	TRBV7-9	NA	CASSPRPGSQPYEQYF	TGTGCCAGCAGCCCCCGGCCGGGCAGTCAACCCTACGAGCAGTACTTC
NA	TRBJ1-2	TRBV27	NA	CASSLSNGGGDGYTF	TGTGCCAGCAGTTTATCGAATGGTGGGGGGGATGGCTACACCTTC
NA	TRBJ1-2	TRBV4-2	NA	CASSQGPLREPYGYTF	TGTGCCAGCAGCCAAGGCCCTCTCCGGGAACCCTATGGCTACACCTTC
few	TRBJ2-5	TRBV12-3/TRBV12-4	TRBD2	CASSWTSARETQYF	TGTGCCAGCAGCTGGACTAGCGCGAGGGAGACCCAGTACTTC
NA	TRBJ2-7	TRBV6-6	NA	CASSQAQDEQYF	TGTGCCAGCAGTCAAGCCCAGGACGAGCAGTACTTC
few	TRBJ2-7	TRBV4-2	NA	CASSPTYVGGLVYF	TGTGCCAGCAGCCCTACCTATGTTGGGGGGCTTGTGTACTTC
many	TRBJ2-7	TRBV7-2	NA	CASSRADEQYF	TGTGCCAGCAGCCGGGCGGACGAGCAGTACTTC
NA	TRBJ2-2	TRBV6-5	NA	CASSYSRPREELFF	TGTGCCAGCAGTTACTCGAGGCCAAGAGAGGAGCTGTTTTTT
many	TRBJ2-7	TRBV4-1	NA	CASSQDRGYEQYF	TGCGCCAGCAGCCAAGACAGGGGCTACGAGCAGTACTTC